This record concerns one TCR beta chain sequence. Per the study methods: Estimation of nucleated cell counts relied on the amplification of reference gene primers. Here immunoSEQ multiplex PCR was the method, and the copy in TCRdb shows in-frame clones only, minus some. That table is the source of V, J and clone size, and D and trimming were worked out from the DNA. The sample includes roughly 230,000 clones, more than 75% of them seen just once. V gave up 0 bases and J gave up 4 bases, with 9 bases separating them. This CDR3 has 14 amino acids. CDR1 and CDR2 (germline): SGHAT, FQNNGV. The data derive from a study of blood T cell repertoires in COVID-19. Study at large: Both acute and convalescent COVID-19 samples were obtained from the United States, Italy and Spain. PBMCs, B-cell-depleted T cells, or T cells provided the cDNA or gDNA that made up the material.

The sample comprised peripheral blood. This rearrangement joins TRBV11-2 to TRBJ1-2; TRBD1 might be the D (6 bases). The source is a man aged 40-49 years with acute or convalescent COVID-19. The CDR3 sequence: CASSLEQGTYGYTF. Here the CDR3 DNA reads TGTGCCAGCAGCTTAGAACAGGGTACCTATGGCTACACCTTC.